One sample yielded the 14 T cell receptor beta chains listed below, sequenced in a study of glioma-infiltrating T cells after dendritic cell vaccination. The time point here: after dendritic cell vaccination, including at tumor progression/relapse. Method: immunoSEQ multiplex PCR; TCRdb's copy keeps in-frame clones and lacks some. Here the sample spans 85,000 to 100,000 clones, 85% being singletons. The source was blood, collected after dendritic cell vaccination. The receptor source for this set is a human donor with glioblastoma.

J is TRBJ2-7 and V is TRBV7-2; 7 nucleotides line up with TRBD1. The V gene's germline CDR1 is SGHTA and CDR2 FQGNSA. The CDR3 spans 16 residues. V gave up 4 bases and J gave up 6 bases; unmatched junction bases: 15. CDR3: CASSSTPGDRDGEQYF. In DNA form, the CDR3 reads TGTGCCAGCAGCTCCACCCCCGGGGACAGAGATGGCGAGCAGTACTTC.

CDR3 protein: CASSLTGGDTQYF. The CDR3 DNA is TGTGCCAGCAGTCTCACCGGGGGAGATACGCAGTATTTT. The J gene is TRBJ2-3, the V gene TRBV28; weak D call: TRBD2 (6 bases). The V gene lost 5 bases and the J gene lost 5 bases, with 11 bases spanning the gap. The CDR3 consists of 13 residues. Germline V gene data show CDR1 as MDHEN and CDR2 as SYDVKM.

This clone was observed a single time. This sequence joins TRBV7-7 and TRBJ2-5, with D tentatively TRBD1 (5 bases). V gave up 7 bases and J gave up 2 bases, with 14 bases separating them. The CDR3 runs to 14 residues. Germline CDR1 is SSHAT and CDR2 is FNYEAQ (reference sequence). CDR3 sequence (DNA): TGTGCCAGCAACCTACAGGACGGGCAAGAGACCCAGTACTTC. Translating it yields CASNLQDGQETQYF.

This chain uses TRBV6-6 with TRBJ2-2; 9 positions match TRBD1. Germline CDR1 and CDR2: MNHNY and SVGAGI (reference sequence). The junction had 3 bases not matched to a gene; V was cut back by 1 base and J by 6 bases. The CDR3 runs 15 residues. CDR3 amino acids: CASSYFDRGAGELFF. For the CDR3, the DNA is TGTGCCAGCAGTTACTTTGACAGGGGGGCCGGGGAGCTGTTTTTT.

The V gene is TRBV15, the J gene TRBJ2-2, with a weak D call TRBD2 (6 bases). The germline V gene encodes CDR1 LNHNV and CDR2 YYDKDF (reference sequence). The CDR3 is made up of 15 amino acids. V dropped 2 bases and J dropped 2 bases, with 9 bases sitting between them. CDR3 sequence: CATSRQLANTGELFF. CDR3 coding DNA: TGTGCCACCAGCAGACAACTAGCTAACACCGGGGAGCTGTTTTTT.

V and J are TRBV7-2 and TRBJ2-1; D unclear. The length of the CDR3 is 13 residues. Germline V gene data show CDR1 as SGHTA and CDR2 as FQGNSA. V lost 5 bases, J lost 4 bases, and 9 bases lay in between. The CDR3 DNA follows: TGTGCCAGCAGCCCACAGATTTACAATGAGCAGTTCTTC. As protein: CASSPQIYNEQFF. The full variable domain, rest sourced from reference TRBV7-2 and TRBJ2-1, is GAGVSQSPSNKVTEKGKDVELRCDPISGHTALYWYRQSLGQGLEFLIYFQGNSAPDKSGLPSDRFSAERTGGSVSTLTIQRTQQEDSAVYLCASSPQIYNEQFFGPGTRLTVL.

The chain employs TRBV18 and TRBJ2-3; TRBD1 aligns across 10 bases. From germline, CDR1 is KGHSH and CDR2 LQKENI. The J segment lost 4 bases and the V segment lost 2 bases, leaving 3 bases of the junction unmatched. The CDR3 sequence is 15 residues long. The CDR3 DNA reads as TGTGCCAGCTCACCAGGGACAGGGGCCGCAGATACGCAGTATTTT. Its protein product is CASSPGTGAADTQYF.

J is TRBJ2-3 and V is TRBV5-1; 8 positions match TRBD2. Germline V lookup: CDR1 SGHRS, CDR2 YFSETQ. The CDR3 length is 15 residues. V trimming: 4 bases; J trimming: 2 bases; junction bases outside the gene matches: 6. The CDR3 DNA reads TGCGCCAGCAGCCGGAGCGGGAGCGACACAGATACGCAGTATTTT. Residues: CASSRSGSDTDTQYF.

This chain links TRBV28 with TRBJ2-7, with 7 bases aligning to TRBD2. Germline V lookup: CDR1 MDHEN, CDR2 SYDVKM. The CDR3 has 16 amino acids. Trimming took 2 bases from V and 0 from J; bases not matched to a gene: 7. The CDR3 DNA is TGTGCCAGCAGTTTACCCTCCGGGAGGTACTCCTACGAGCAGTACTTC. Its protein product is CASSLPSGRYSYEQYF.

The chain couples TRBV19 to TRBJ1-1; D is uncertain. Germline-derived CDR1 and CDR2 are LNHDA and SQIVND (reference sequence). The CDR3 is 14 amino acids. Trimming pared 6 bases from V and 7 bases from J, leaving 18 bases between. As DNA, the CDR3 is TGTGCCAGTAGCTTCCCGTTGGGGAGCAGTGAAGCTTTCTTT. Encoded protein: CASSFPLGSSEAFF.

This rearrangement joins TRBV18 to TRBJ2-7; D gene ambiguous. Germline V gene data show CDR1 as KGHSH and CDR2 as LQKENI. This CDR3 contains 14 residues. With 2 bases removed from V and 1 base from J, the gap between germline ends came to 9 bases. CDR3 coding DNA: TGTGCCAGCTCACCAACGGTTCATTCCTACGAGCAGTACTTC. Residues: CASSPTVHSYEQYF.

V gene TRBV7-8 combines with J gene TRBJ2-5; maybe TRBD2 (5 bases). The germline V and J ends were trimmed by 2 bases and 3 bases, with 13 bases remaining between them. This CDR3 contains 15 residues. Germline V lookup: CDR1 SGHVS, CDR2 FQNEAQ. Here the CDR3 DNA reads TGTGCCAGCAGCTTACTGTGGAGGATGGAAGAGACCCAGTACTTC. Amino acid sequence: CASSLLWRMEETQYF.

V is TRBV5-6 and J is TRBJ2-5; 7 bases fit TRBD2. With V trimmed by 2 bases and J by 1 base, 2 bases remained unmatched. Germline assignment: CDR1 SGHDT and CDR2 YYEEEE. The length of the CDR3 is 14 residues. Here the CDR3 reads CASSFGGGQETQYF. The CDR3 DNA sequence: TGTGCCAGCAGCTTCGGCGGGGGCCAAGAGACCCAGTACTTC.

The genes are TRBV9 and TRBJ2-7; 7 nucleotides align to TRBD2. CDR3 length: 13 amino acids. The junction had 4 bases not matched to a gene; V was cut back by 0 bases and J by 7 bases. CDR1 and CDR2 from the germline V gene are SGDLS and YYNGEE. The CDR3 region is CASSVGTSGEQYF. Written as DNA, the CDR3 is TGTGCCAGCAGCGTAGGGACTAGTGGTGAGCAGTACTTC.